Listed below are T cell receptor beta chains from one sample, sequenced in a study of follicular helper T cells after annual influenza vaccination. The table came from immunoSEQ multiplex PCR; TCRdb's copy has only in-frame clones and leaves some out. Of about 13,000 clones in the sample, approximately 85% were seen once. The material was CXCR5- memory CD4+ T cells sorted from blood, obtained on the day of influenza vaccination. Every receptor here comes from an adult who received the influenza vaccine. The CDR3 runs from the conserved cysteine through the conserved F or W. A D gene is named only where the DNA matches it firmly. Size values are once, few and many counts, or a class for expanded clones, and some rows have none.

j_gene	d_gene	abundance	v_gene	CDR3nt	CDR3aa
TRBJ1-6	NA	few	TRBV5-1	TGCGCCAGCAGCCTGGCAGCCCGGACAGCCAATAATTCACCCCTCCACTTT	CASSLAARTANNSPLHF
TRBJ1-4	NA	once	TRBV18	TGTGCCAGCTCAGGACAGCTAAATGAAAAACTGTTTTTT	CASSGQLNEKLFF
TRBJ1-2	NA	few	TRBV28	TGTGCCAGCAGGACTCCCGGAGGAAATGGCTACACCTTC	CASRTPGGNGYTF
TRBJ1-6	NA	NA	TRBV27	TGTGCCAGCAGCCCAACCTTATCGACTAATTCACCCCTCCACTTT	CASSPTLSTNSPLHF
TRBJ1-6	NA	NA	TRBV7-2	TGTGCCAGCAGCTTAGAGGGGCACTCTAGGGTGCCAGTCCCCCACTTT	CASSLEGHSRVPVPHF
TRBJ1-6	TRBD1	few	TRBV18	TGTGCCAGCTCAGACAGGGTCGACAATTCACCCCTCCACTTT	CASSDRVDNSPLHF
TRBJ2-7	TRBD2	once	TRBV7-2	TGTGCCAGCAGCCGCGGGACTAGCGTCACCTACGAGCAGTACTTC	CASSRGTSVTYEQYF
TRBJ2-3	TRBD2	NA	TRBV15	TGTGCCACCAGCGCTAGCGGGGGGGCGGCAGATACGCAGTATTTT	CATSASGGAADTQYF
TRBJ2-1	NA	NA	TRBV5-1	TGCGCCAGCACCCTCGACAACTACAATGAGCAGTTCTTC	CASTLDNYNEQFF
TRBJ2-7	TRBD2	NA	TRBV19	TGTGCCAGTAGTACAAGGACTAGAGTCAACGAGCAGTACTTC	CASSTRTRVNEQYF
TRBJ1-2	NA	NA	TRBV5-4	TGTGCCAGCAGCTTCGGTCATTTCTATGGCTACACCTTC	CASSFGHFYGYTF
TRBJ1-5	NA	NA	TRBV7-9	TGTGCCAGCAGCTTAGGGGGGGGGAGCAATCAGCCCCAGCATTTT	CASSLGGGSNQPQHF
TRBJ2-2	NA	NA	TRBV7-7	TGTGCCAGCAGCCCTGATTCGAACACCGGGGAGCTGTTTTTT	CASSPDSNTGELFF
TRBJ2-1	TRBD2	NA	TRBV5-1	TGCGCCAGCAGCGCGTCTCTAGCGGGGTACAATGAGCAGTTCTTC	CASSASLAGYNEQFF
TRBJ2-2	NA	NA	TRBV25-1	TGTGCCAGCAGTGACAACAAGCTGTTTTTT	CASSDNKLFF
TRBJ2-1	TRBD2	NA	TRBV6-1	TGTGCCAGCAGTGCCCGGACTAGCGGTATCTACAATGAGCAGTTCTTC	CASSARTSGIYNEQFF
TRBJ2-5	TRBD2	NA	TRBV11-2	TGTGCCAGCCGTAGACTAGCGGGGGGGGTGAGAGAGACCCAGTACTTC	CASRRLAGGVRETQYF
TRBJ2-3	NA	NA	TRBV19	TGTGCCAGTAGTAGGGACAGCACAGATACGCAGTATTTT	CASSRDSTDTQYF
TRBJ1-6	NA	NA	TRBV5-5	TGTGCCAGCAGAAAGACCGGGACGGACTATAATTCACCCCTCCACTTT	CASRKTGTDYNSPLHF
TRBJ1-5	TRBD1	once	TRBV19	TGTGCCAGTAGTGATCCGGGACAGGGAAATCAGCCCCAGCATTTT	CASSDPGQGNQPQHF
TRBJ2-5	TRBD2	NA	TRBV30	TGTGCCTGGAGCGGGGGGGGCCAAGAGACCCAGTACTTC	CAWSGGGQETQYF
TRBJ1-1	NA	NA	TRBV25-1	TGTGCCAGGACAGGAGAGACGAACACTGAAGCTTTCTTT	CARTGETNTEAFF
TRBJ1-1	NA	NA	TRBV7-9	TGTGCCAGCAGCCGCGACACGGGGAACACTGAAGCTTTCTTT	CASSRDTGNTEAFF
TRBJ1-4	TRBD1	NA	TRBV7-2	TGTGCCAGCAGCCCAAAAACAGGGGCAGGAGAAAAACTGTTTTTT	CASSPKTGAGEKLFF
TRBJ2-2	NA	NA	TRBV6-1	TGTGCCAGCAGCCTTAGGGCCACCGGGGAGCTGTTTTTT	CASSLRATGELFF
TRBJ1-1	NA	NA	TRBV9	TGTGCCAGCAGCGTAGCCCCAGTTAACACTGAAGCTTTCTTT	CASSVAPVNTEAFF
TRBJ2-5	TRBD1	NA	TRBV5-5	TGTGCCAGCAGCTTAGAGGGGCTCAGGGGGCGCGGGGAGACCCAGTACTTC	CASSLEGLRGRGETQYF
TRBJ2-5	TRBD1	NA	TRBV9	TGTGCCAGCAGTAATACGGACAGGGGGCCCGAGACCCAGTACTTC	CASSNTDRGPETQYF
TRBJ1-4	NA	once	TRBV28	TGTGCCAGCAAAGCGGGAAAACTGTTTTTT	CASKAGKLFF
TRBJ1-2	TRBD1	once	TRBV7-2	TGTGCCAGCAGCCACGACAGGGCCTATGGCTACACCTTC	CASSHDRAYGYTF
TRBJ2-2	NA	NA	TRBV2	TGTGCCAGCAGAATTGAAAACACCGGGGAGCTGTTTTTT	CASRIENTGELFF
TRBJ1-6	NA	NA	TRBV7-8	TGTGCCAGCAGCCCACGTGTCGGGAATTCACCCCTCCACTTT	CASSPRVGNSPLHF
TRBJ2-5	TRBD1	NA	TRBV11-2	TGTGCCAGCAGCTTAGGTACAGGGGGCGGGCAAGAGACCCAGTACTTC	CASSLGTGGGQETQYF
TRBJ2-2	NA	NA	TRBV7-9	TGTGCCAGCAGCTTACGACTATCCAACACCGGGGAGCTGTTTTTT	CASSLRLSNTGELFF
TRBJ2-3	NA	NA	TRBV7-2	TGTGCCAGCAGCCCATTAATACTCGCGTACACAGATACGCAGTATTTT	CASSPLILAYTDTQYF
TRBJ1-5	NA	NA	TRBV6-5	TGTGCCAGCAGCATTAAGGGAGGGCCCCAGCATTTT	CASSIKGGPQHF
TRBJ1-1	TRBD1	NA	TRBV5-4	TGTGCCAGCAGCAGGGACAGACTGAACACTGAAGCTTTCTTT	CASSRDRLNTEAFF
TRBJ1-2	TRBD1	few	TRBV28	TGTGCCAGCAGGCCAAGGACAGGGATCGTCCCTAACTATGGCTACACCTTC	CASRPRTGIVPNYGYTF
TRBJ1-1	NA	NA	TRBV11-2	TGTGCCAGCAGCTTAGTGGCCAGGTCCTATGAAGCTTTCTTT	CASSLVARSYEAFF
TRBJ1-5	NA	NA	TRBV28	TGTGCCAGCAGGCCCGGACAGTTCAATCAGCCCCAGCATTTT	CASRPGQFNQPQHF
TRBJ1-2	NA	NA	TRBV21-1	TGTGCCAGCAGCAAAGTACTAGGGACAGGGGGATGGTGTGGCTACACCTTC	CASSKVLGTGGWCGYTF
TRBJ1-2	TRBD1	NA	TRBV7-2	TGTGCCAGCAGCTTAGCGACACAGGGGATTGGTGGCTACACCTTC	CASSLATQGIGGYTF
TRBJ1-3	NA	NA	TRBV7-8	TGTGCCAGCAGCTCTTTCCGGCAGGCTGGAAACACCATATATTTT	CASSSFRQAGNTIYF
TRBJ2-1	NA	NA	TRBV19	TGTGCCAGTAGTACGGTTGTCTCGCGATCCAATGAGCAGTTCTTC	CASSTVVSRSNEQFF
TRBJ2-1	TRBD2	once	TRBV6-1	TGTGCCAGCAGGCTAGCGGGGGGAAACGATGAGCAGTTCTTC	CASRLAGGNDEQFF
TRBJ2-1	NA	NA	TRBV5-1	TGCGCCAGCAGCTTGCAATCGGGTGAGCAGTTCTTC	CASSLQSGEQFF
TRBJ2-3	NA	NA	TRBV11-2	TGTGCCAGCAGCTTAGATTCAGTGCTAAATACGCAGTATTTT	CASSLDSVLNTQYF
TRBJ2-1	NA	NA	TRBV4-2	TGTGCCAGCAGCCACCCTTCGGGGGCGGGGGTGTACAATGAGCAGTTCTTC	CASSHPSGAGVYNEQFF
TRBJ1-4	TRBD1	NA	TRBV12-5	TGTGCTAGTGGTTTAGGTACTCCGGGACAGATCGCAACTAATGAAAAACTGTTTTTT	CASGLGTPGQIATNEKLFF
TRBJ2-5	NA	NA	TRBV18	TGTGCCAGCTCACCGGTACAGAGCGAGACCCAGTACTTC	CASSPVQSETQYF
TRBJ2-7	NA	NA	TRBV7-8	TGTGCCAGCAGCTCTGGGGGGACTTCTTACGAGCAGTACTTC	CASSSGGTSYEQYF
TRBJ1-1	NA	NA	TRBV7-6	TGTGCCAGCAGCAGCGCGTTGGGCACTGAAGCTTTCTTT	CASSSALGTEAFF
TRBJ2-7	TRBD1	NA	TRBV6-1	TGTGCCAGCAAATTGACAGGGGCCTCCTACGAGCAGTACTTC	CASKLTGASYEQYF
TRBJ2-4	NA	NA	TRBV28	TGTGCCAGCAGTTTATCACCAGGCGACAAAAACATTCAGTACTTC	CASSLSPGDKNIQYF
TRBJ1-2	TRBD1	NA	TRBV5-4	TGTGCCAGCAGCGCCGGACAGGCGGAACGGGGCTACACCTTC	CASSAGQAERGYTF
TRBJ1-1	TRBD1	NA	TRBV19	TGTGCCAGTAGCCAGACAGGGGCCACTGAAGCTTTCTTT	CASSQTGATEAFF